Listed here are 2 T cell receptor beta chains from one sample, sequenced in a study of CD8 T cells in Susac syndrome. With random hexamers, reverse transcription was performed on about 0.5 to 1 ug of RNA. MiXCR was run by TCRdb on the immunoSEQ multiplex PCR reads, yielding one entry per CDR3 protein. The sample has more than 150,000 distinct CDR3 sequences, approximately 93% seen once. The sequencing input was CD8+ T cells from PBMCs. These TCRs come from a human donor with multiple sclerosis.

V and J are TRBV25-1 and TRBJ2-1; D might be TRBD1 or TRBD2, each matching 5 bases. This CDR3 is 13 amino acids long. V lost 4 bases, J lost 7 bases, and 11 bases lay in between. Germline loops: CDR1 MGHDK, CDR2 SYGVNS. The DNA of the CDR3 is TGTGCCAGCAGTGCCGGGACCCTAAATGAGCAGTTCTTC. Its translation is CASSAGTLNEQFF.

The chain recombines TRBV13 with TRBJ2-1; D is undetermined. This CDR3 has 16 amino acids. CDR1 and CDR2 from the germline V gene are PRHDT and FYEKMQ (reference sequence). Trimming left V 0 bases short and J 0 bases short, with 9 bases between. The CDR3 loop reads CASSLGTASSYNEQFF. The CDR3 DNA reads TGTGCCAGCAGCTTAGGGACTGCCTCCTCCTACAATGAGCAGTTCTTC.